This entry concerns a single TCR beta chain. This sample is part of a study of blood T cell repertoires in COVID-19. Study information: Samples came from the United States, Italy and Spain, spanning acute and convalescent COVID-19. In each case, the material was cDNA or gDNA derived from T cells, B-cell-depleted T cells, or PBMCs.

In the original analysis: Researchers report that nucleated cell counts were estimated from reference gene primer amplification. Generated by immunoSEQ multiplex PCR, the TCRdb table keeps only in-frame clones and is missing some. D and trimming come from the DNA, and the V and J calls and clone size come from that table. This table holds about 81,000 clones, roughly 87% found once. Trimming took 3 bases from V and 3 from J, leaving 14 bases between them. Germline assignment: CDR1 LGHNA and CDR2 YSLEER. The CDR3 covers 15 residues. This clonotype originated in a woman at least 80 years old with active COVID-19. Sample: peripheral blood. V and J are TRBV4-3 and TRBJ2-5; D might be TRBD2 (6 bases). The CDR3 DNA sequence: TGCGCCAGCAGCCACATCCTTAGCGGTAAAGAGACCCAGTACTTC. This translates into CASSHILSGKETQYF.